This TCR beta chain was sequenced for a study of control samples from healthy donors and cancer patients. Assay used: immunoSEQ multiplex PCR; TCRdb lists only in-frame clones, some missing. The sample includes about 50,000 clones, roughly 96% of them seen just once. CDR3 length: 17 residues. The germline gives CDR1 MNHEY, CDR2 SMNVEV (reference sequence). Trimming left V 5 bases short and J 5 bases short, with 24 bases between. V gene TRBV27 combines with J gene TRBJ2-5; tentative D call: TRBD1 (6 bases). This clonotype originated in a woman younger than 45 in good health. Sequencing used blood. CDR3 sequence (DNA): TGTGCCAGCAGTGAAAAGAAGGGGGAGTGGAAGTTGGAGACCCAGTACTTC. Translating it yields CASSEKKGEWKLETQYF.